The clone carrying this T cell receptor (beta chain) was picked up many times. A much bigger clone sits one base away, suggesting this may be a read error. Other DNA sequences of this sample code for an identical CDR3. The sample belongs to a study of metastatic and nonmetastatic thyroid tumors. Every patient underwent thyroid surgery untreated. The CDR3 covers 15 residues. Per germline, CDR1 GTSNPN and CDR2 SVGIG (reference sequence). Trimming took 0 bases from V and 7 from J, leaving 18 bases between them. Per the authors' pipeline: The distant-metastasis classifier for papillary thyroid cancer was built from CDR3 differences across clinicopathological groups. From the PCR reads, TCRdb re-called clones with MiXCR. The V and J calls follow TCRdb's processing rather than the paper's. The table has about 16,000 clones, roughly 32% seen once.

This rearrangement joins TRBV30 to TRBJ2-5, with a weak D call TRBD2 (7 bases). Sequencing was performed on blood. The source is a female donor with papillary thyroid cancer or a benign thyroid nodule (not recorded which). Some clones in this sample may be carry-over from other donors' samples. The CDR3 nucleotides read TGTGCCTGGAGTGTGAAAGGAGGGGGGGTAGTGACCCAGTACTTC. Translating it yields CAWSVKGGGVVTQYF.